A selection of T cell receptor beta chains follows, all from one sample in a study of radiation and T cells in renal cell carcinoma. TCRdb's table, derived via immunoSEQ multiplex PCR, lists solely in-frame clones and lacks some. This sample has 85,000 to 100,000 clones, with 86% found just once. Sample: blood, taken from a patient whose treatment included radiotherapy and nephrectomy. The receptors were gathered from a man aged 45 to 65 with renal cell carcinoma. Each CDR3 is given with its conserved first and last residue. The order of the fields is D gene, clone size, J gene, V gene, CDR3 protein, CDR3 DNA. D genes are given only for firm matches. Size is omitted from some rows. Given values are once, few, many or a class for expanded clones.

>-|once|TRBJ1-4|TRBV30
CAWSSTDGKLFF
TGTGCCTGGAGTTCTACGGATGGGAAACTGTTTTTT
>-|few|TRBJ2-1|TRBV7-3
CASSLGYNEQFF
TGTGCCAGCAGCCTCGGCTACAATGAGCAGTTCTTC
>TRBD1|-|TRBJ2-5|TRBV28
CASSIRGTEETQYF
TGTGCCAGCAGTATAAGGGGGACAGAAGAGACCCAGTACTTC
>-|-|TRBJ2-5|TRBV2
CASRGLETQYF
TGTGCCAGCAGAGGGTTAGAGACCCAGTACTTC
>-|-|TRBJ2-7|TRBV5-1
CASSSDWYEQYF
TGCGCCAGCAGCTCGGACTGGTACGAGCAGTACTTC
>TRBD1|-|TRBJ2-5|TRBV6-5
CASSTGQGRRETQYF
TGTGCCAGCAGCACCGGACAGGGGAGACGAGAGACCCAGTACTTC
>TRBD1|-|TRBJ1-2|TRBV5-4
CASSLSGQGLYGYTF
TGTGCCAGCAGCTTGAGTGGACAGGGACTTTATGGCTACACCTTC
>-|-|TRBJ1-5|TRBV28
CASSWPGWDNQPQHF
TGTGCCAGCAGTTGGCCCGGGTGGGACAATCAGCCCCAGCATTTT
>-|-|TRBJ1-2|TRBV18
CASSTGTGTYGYTF
TGTGCCAGCTCAACCGGGACGGGTACCTATGGCTACACCTTC
>-|-|TRBJ1-1|TRBV20-1
CSAPFRIEAFF
TGCAGTGCCCCATTCAGGATTGAAGCTTTCTTT
>TRBD1|-|TRBJ1-1|TRBV2
CASRSRTGGNTEAFF
TGTGCCAGCAGATCCCGGACAGGGGGGAACACTGAAGCTTTCTTT
>-|few|TRBJ2-7|TRBV19
CASSPPAGTFNYEQYF
TGTGCCAGTTCTCCACCCGCGGGGACATTCAACTACGAGCAGTACTTC
>TRBD1|-|TRBJ1-1|TRBV6-5
CASSGGQGADEAFF
TGTGCCAGCAGTGGGGGACAGGGGGCTGATGAAGCTTTCTTT
>TRBD1|-|TRBJ2-7|TRBV11-2
CASSSRDRAYEQYF
TGTGCCAGCAGCTCCCGGGACAGGGCCTACGAGCAGTACTTC
>-|-|TRBJ2-7|TRBV6-4
CASTYPRTAHYEQYF
TGTGCCAGCACCTACCCTCGAACAGCCCACTACGAGCAGTACTTC
>-|-|TRBJ2-2|TRBV18
CASSPPSAHSLPGELFF
TGTGCCAGCTCACCACCCTCAGCGCACAGCCTCCCCGGGGAGCTGTTTTTT
>TRBD1|-|TRBJ1-1|TRBV27
CASSLYFGTANTEAFF
TGTGCCAGCAGTTTATATTTCGGGACAGCGAACACTGAAGCTTTCTTT
>-|-|TRBJ2-1|TRBV18
CASSPPGRPNEQFF
TGTGCCAGCTCACCACCTGGTAGGCCCAATGAGCAGTTCTTC
>-|few|TRBJ1-1|TRBV30
CAWSQGVNTEAFF
TGTGCCTGGAGCCAGGGAGTGAACACTGAAGCTTTCTTT
>TRBD2|-|TRBJ2-1|TRBV6-1
CASRLTGGPHEQFF
TGTGCCAGCAGGTTGACGGGGGGGCCCCATGAGCAGTTCTTC
>TRBD2|few|TRBJ2-1|TRBV19
CASSLAGGYNEQFF
TGTGCCAGTAGTCTAGCGGGGGGGTACAATGAGCAGTTCTTC
>-|-|TRBJ2-3|TRBV7-8
CASSLEGRGPADTQYF
TGTGCCAGCAGCTTAGAGGGGCGGGGGCCAGCAGATACGCAGTATTTT
>-|-|TRBJ2-1|TRBV13
CASSLGRSYNEQFF
TGTGCCAGCAGCTTGGGGCGGAGCTACAATGAGCAGTTCTTC
>-|-|TRBJ2-1|TRBV6-5
CASRSLGSQFF
TGTGCCAGCAGGAGTCTCGGGAGCCAGTTCTTC
>TRBD1|-|TRBJ2-7|TRBV5-1
CASSLSPGGNVNEQYF
TGCGCCAGCAGCTTGAGCCCAGGGGGCAACGTCAACGAGCAGTACTTC
>-|-|TRBJ2-3|TRBV28
CASSLEGRGGKYF
TGTGCCAGCAGCCTCGAAGGTAGGGGAGGAAAGTATTTT
>TRBD2|-|TRBJ2-7|TRBV7-9
CASSLAGGPDEQYF
TGTGCCAGCAGCTTAGCGGGAGGGCCCGACGAGCAGTACTTC
>TRBD1|-|TRBJ1-5|TRBV6-1
CASSIPGGDQPQHF
TGTGCCAGCAGTATACCAGGGGGGGATCAGCCCCAGCATTTT
>-|few|TRBJ2-7|TRBV6-5
CASSLFGQGNHEQYF
TGTGCCAGCAGCCTCTTCGGGCAGGGGAACCACGAGCAGTACTTC
>-|-|TRBJ2-4|TRBV2
CASSDGGLAKNIQYF
TGTGCCAGCAGCGACGGGGGTTTAGCCAAAAACATTCAGTACTTC
>-|-|TRBJ2-1|TRBV18
CASSPSAVNEQFF
TGTGCCAGCTCACCATCCGCAGTTAATGAGCAGTTCTTC
>-|-|TRBJ2-7|TRBV7-9
CASSPGFAGTVSYEQYF
TGTGCCAGCAGCCCCGGGTTCGCGGGGACAGTCTCCTACGAGCAGTACTTC
>-|few|TRBJ2-7|TRBV2
CASSEPLSRLSEQYF
TGTGCCAGCAGTGAGCCTCTGTCAAGATTGAGTGAGCAGTACTTC
>TRBD1|once|TRBJ1-6|TRBV5-1
CASSLGQGWSPLHF
TGCGCCAGCAGCTTGGGACAGGGCTGGTCACCCCTCCACTTT
>-|-|TRBJ2-7|TRBV7-9
CASSLNYEQYF
TGTGCCAGCAGCTTAAACTACGAGCAGTACTTC
>-|-|TRBJ1-2|TRBV28
CASSLTGYGYTF
TGTGCCAGCAGTTTGACAGGCTATGGCTACACCTTC
>-|-|TRBJ2-6|TRBV7-9
CASSFWDGGVAGANVLTF
TGTGCCAGCAGCTTTTGGGATGGAGGGGTAGCTGGGGCCAACGTCCTGACTTTC
>TRBD2|-|TRBJ2-1|TRBV5-1
CASSFSGTSGSYNEQFF
TGCGCCAGCAGCTTTTCCGGGACTAGCGGGAGCTACAATGAGCAGTTCTTC
>TRBD1|-|TRBJ1-6|TRBV7-8
CASSPDRENSPLHF
TGTGCCAGCAGCCCGGACAGGGAGAATTCACCCCTCCACTTT
>-|once|TRBJ2-7|TRBV5-1
CASSPRSLLVHEQYF
TGCGCCAGCAGCCCACGGAGTCTTTTGGTCCACGAGCAGTACTTC
>TRBD2|-|TRBJ2-1|TRBV18
CASSAGGSRSNEQFF
TGTGCCAGCTCCGCGGGGGGGAGCAGGTCAAATGAGCAGTTCTTC
>-|-|TRBJ1-4|TRBV5-1
CASSLGPGNEKLFF
TGCGCCAGCAGCTTGGGTCCAGGAAATGAAAAACTGTTTTTT